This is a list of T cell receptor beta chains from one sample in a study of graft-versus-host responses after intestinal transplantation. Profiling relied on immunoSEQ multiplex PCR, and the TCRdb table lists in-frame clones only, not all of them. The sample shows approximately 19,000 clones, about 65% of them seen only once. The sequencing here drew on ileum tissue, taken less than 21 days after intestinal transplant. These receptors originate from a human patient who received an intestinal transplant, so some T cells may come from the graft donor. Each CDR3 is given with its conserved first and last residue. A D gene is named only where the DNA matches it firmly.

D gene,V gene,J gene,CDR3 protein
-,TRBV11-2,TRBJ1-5,CASSLVYVSSNQPQHF
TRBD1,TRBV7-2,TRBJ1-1,CASSLTGPDTEAFF
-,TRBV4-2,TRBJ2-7,CASSQEQWPSYEQYF
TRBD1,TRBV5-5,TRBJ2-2,CASSRTGVGGELFF
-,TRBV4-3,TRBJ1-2,CASSQEEGIYGYTF
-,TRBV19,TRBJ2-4,CASTSGVNIQYF
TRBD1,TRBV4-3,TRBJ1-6,CASSQGDRGNSPLHF
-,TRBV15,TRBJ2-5,CATSGMETQYF
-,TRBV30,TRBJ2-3,CAWSAYLVDTQYF
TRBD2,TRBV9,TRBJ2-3,CASSVGLAGGPDTQYF
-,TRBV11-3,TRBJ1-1,CASSPRTRADTEAFF
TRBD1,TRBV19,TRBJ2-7,CASSIQGQGNSAQYF
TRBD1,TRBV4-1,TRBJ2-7,CASSHAGQGYEQYF
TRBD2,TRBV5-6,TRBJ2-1,CASSFKRGGSYNEQFF
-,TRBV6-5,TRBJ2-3,CASSLIGRPTDTQYF